The 26 T cell receptor beta chains below were found in one sample sequenced in a study of blood T cell repertoires in COVID-19. The protocol was immunoSEQ multiplex PCR, while the TCRdb copy is restricted to in-frame clones and leaves out a portion. The sample comprises over 300,000 clones, 80% to 90% of which are singletons, and 2.2% rests with the top ten. Sequenced sample: PBMCs or T cells enriched from blood (not recorded which). These receptors originate from a man aged 25-45 years who had recovered from COVID-19.

The rearrangement links TRBV5-6 to TRBJ1-6, with 10 bases that match TRBD1. V lost 4 bases, J lost 7 bases, and 8 bases stayed unmatched. Germline V gene sequence: CDR1 SGHDT, CDR2 YYEEEE. The CDR3 runs to 16 residues. CDR3 protein: CASSLSRGQGNSPLHF. The CDR3 DNA reads TGTGCCAGCAGCCTGTCCCGGGGACAGGGGAATTCACCCCTCCACTTT.

This clone was seen a few times. The gene calls are TRBV7-9 and TRBJ1-2, with 10 bases fitting TRBD1. CDR1 and CDR2 (germline): SEHNR, FQNEAQ (reference sequence). CDR3 length: 17 amino acids. J gave up 4 bases and V 0 bases, and 8 bases lay outside the gene matches. This chain's CDR3 is CASSLAPMTGGAYGYTF. The CDR3 DNA reads as TGTGCCAGCAGCTTAGCTCCGATGACAGGGGGCGCCTATGGCTACACCTTC. Combining the CDR3 with reference TRBV7-9 and TRBJ1-2 gives the whole variable domain DTGVSQNPRHKITKRGQNVTFRCDPISEHNRLYWYRQTLGQGPEFLTYFQNEAQLEKSRLLSDRFSAERPKGSFSTLEIQRTEQGDSAMYLCASSLAPMTGGAYGYTFGSGTRLTVV.

Here the CDR3 DNA reads TGCGCCAGCAGCCCCGGGACTAGCGGGGGTGGAGAGACCCAGTACTTC. Protein: CASSPGTSGGGETQYF. V is TRBV5-1 and J is TRBJ2-5; TRBD2 agrees at 14 bases. The germline V gene encodes CDR1 SGHRS and CDR2 YFSETQ. With 4 bases clipped from V and 4 bases from J, the junction kept 6 bases outside the gene matches. The CDR3 loop spans 16 amino acids.

J is TRBJ1-1 and V is TRBV3-1 (or the pseudogene TRBV3-2); 10 nucleotides match TRBD1. The CDR3 loop spans 15 amino acids. V dropped 6 bases and J dropped 4; count of bases not matched to a gene: 8. Germline lookup yields CDR1 LGHDT and CDR2 YNNKEL (reference sequence). The CDR3 loop is CASSPTGGYSTEAFF. The DNA of the CDR3 is TGTGCCAGCAGTCCGACAGGGGGCTATAGCACTGAAGCTTTCTTT.

This clone came up once. This chain joins TRBV5-4 and TRBJ1-1; 10 bases are a match to TRBD1. After removal of 4 bases from V and 1 base from J, the junction contained 13 bases not matched to a gene. The CDR3 has 18 amino acids. Germline V CDR1 and CDR2: SGHNT, YYREEE (reference sequence). CDR3 residues: CASSPLPGQGRGNTEAFF. The CDR3 DNA sequence: TGTGCCAGCAGCCCATTACCGGGACAGGGGAGGGGGAACACTGAAGCTTTCTTT.

The chain has TRBV24-1 and TRBJ1-2, with D unresolved. Germline V gene data show CDR1 as KGHDR and CDR2 as SFDVKD. Between the trimmed V and J ends, which lost 3 bases and 5 bases, there was a span of 12 bases. The CDR3 has 14 amino acids. The CDR3, as DNA: TGTGCCACCAGTGATCCCGCGCGGAGATATGGCTACACCTTC. This translates into CATSDPARRYGYTF.

Only a few counts were recorded for this clone. The chain's CDR3 is CASSQSYRQAFF. The CDR3 DNA follows: TGTGCCAGCAGCCAATCCTACAGGCAAGCTTTCTTT. The chain employs TRBV3-1 (or the pseudogene TRBV3-2) and TRBJ1-1; TRBD1 is a possible D gene (5 bases). The CDR3 loop spans 12 amino acids. The germline gives CDR1 LGHDT, CDR2 YNNKEL (reference sequence). The V end lost 2 bases, the J end lost 9 bases, and 10 bases lay between the germline ends.

This clone appeared once. J is TRBJ1-3 and V is TRBV30; D gene uncertain. The CDR3 is 14 residues long. CDR1 is GTSNPN, CDR2 SVGIG, per germline (reference sequence). Deletions cut 3 bases from V and 0 bases from J, with 9 bases between. CDR3 amino acids: CAWRGGSSGNTIYF. The CDR3 region has the DNA TGTGCCTGGAGAGGCGGTAGCTCTGGAAACACCATATATTTT.

At least ten counts were recorded for this clone. This chain's CDR3 is CASSQDAAGGAYEQYF. CDR3 coding DNA: TGTGCCAGCAGCCAAGATGCAGCGGGGGGCGCCTACGAGCAGTACTTC. The chain recombines TRBV4-2 with TRBJ2-7; 9 bases are shared with TRBD2. J gave up 2 bases and V 0 bases, and 5 bases lay outside the gene matches. This CDR3 region has 16 residues. Germline V lookup: CDR1 LGHNA, CDR2 YNFKEQ.

The genes are TRBV12-3 or TRBV12-4 and TRBJ2-1, with a tentative D call TRBD1 (6 bases). Trimming left V 5 bases short and J 5 bases short, with 10 bases between. The CDR3 extends over 13 amino acids. CDR3 coding DNA: TGTGCCAGCAGTAGCACAGGGAACAATGAGCAGTTCTTC. Its protein product is CASSSTGNNEQFF.

V is TRBV19 and J is TRBJ2-1; 10 nucleotides line up with TRBD2. Unmatched junction bases numbered 3, after V lost 3 bases and J lost 4 bases. Germline CDR1 LNHDA, CDR2 SQIVND (reference sequence). The CDR3 spans 15 residues. CDR3 in amino acids: CASSISGGLYNEQFF. The CDR3 DNA follows: TGTGCCAGTAGTATTAGCGGGGGGCTTTACAATGAGCAGTTCTTC.

V gene TRBV19 combines with J gene TRBJ2-7; 9 positions match TRBD1. This CDR3 contains 13 residues. Germline CDR1 is LNHDA and CDR2 is SQIVND (reference sequence). V gave up 5 bases and J gave up 5 bases; unmatched junction bases: 4. The DNA of the CDR3 is TGTGCCAGTAGTGGACAGGGGATCCACGAGCAGTACTTC. This gives the protein CASSGQGIHEQYF.

The CDR3 region has the DNA TGTGCCAGTAGTACCCTGGGACAGTCTTTTAGGGGAAGATATGGCTACACCTTC. This sequence encodes CASSTLGQSFRGRYGYTF. The V and J genes are TRBV19 and TRBJ1-2; 7 bases map to TRBD1. The length of the CDR3 is 18 residues. Losses at the gene ends were 4 bases for V and 5 bases for J; bases not matched to a gene: 19. Germline V gene data show CDR1 as LNHDA and CDR2 as SQIVND (reference sequence).

CDR3 bases: TGTGCCAGTAGTTCGGCCGGGACAGAAAATGAAAAACTGTTTTTT. Protein: CASSSAGTENEKLFF. The chain is built from TRBV19 and TRBJ1-4, with 7 bases identical to TRBD1. The J segment lost 5 bases and the V segment lost 5 bases, leaving 8 bases of the junction unmatched. There are 15 residues in the CDR3. The germline V gene has CDR1 LNHDA and CDR2 SQIVND (reference sequence).

This chain joins TRBV23-1 and TRBJ2-1; 9 nucleotides match TRBD2. TRBV23-1 is noted as an ORF with a role that remains uncertain. V dropped 0 bases and J dropped 1; count of bases not matched to a gene: 16. There are 21 residues in the CDR3. The CDR3: CASSQSGLAGKMNESYNEQFF. The DNA for the CDR3 is TGCGCCAGCAGTCAATCGGGCCTAGCGGGGAAAATGAATGAGTCCTACAATGAGCAGTTCTTC.

The chain couples TRBV5-4 to TRBJ1-1; 10 nucleotides agree with TRBD1. The V gene's germline CDR1 is SGHNT and CDR2 YYREEE (reference sequence). This CDR3 spans 14 amino acids. V lost 3 bases to trimming and J lost 5 bases; unmatched junction nucleotides: 4. CDR3 sequence reads: CASSWDRGSTEAFF. CDR3 nucleotides: TGTGCCAGCAGCTGGGACAGGGGCTCAACTGAAGCTTTCTTT.

The gene calls are TRBV6-6 and TRBJ1-2; no firm D call. The germline gives CDR1 MNHNY, CDR2 SVGAGI (reference sequence). The CDR3 extends over 15 amino acids. V was clipped by 5 bases and J by 2 bases, with 15 bases between them. The CDR3 DNA is TGTGCCAGCAGTGCACTAACGACGGAAAACTATGGCTACACCTTC. As protein: CASSALTTENYGYTF.

CDR3 residues: CASSLLASGGPEKGNEQFF. CDR3 nucleotides: TGTGCCAGCAGCTTATTGGCTAGCGGGGGACCGGAGAAAGGCAATGAGCAGTTCTTC. This rearrangement joins TRBV7-3 to TRBJ2-1; 10 bases fit TRBD2. V lost 2 bases, J lost 6 bases, and 16 bases stayed unmatched. The CDR3 covers 19 residues. CDR1 and CDR2 (germline): SGHTA, FQGTGA.

The chain recombines TRBV20-1 with TRBJ2-3; 10 bases fit TRBD2. Germline CDR1 DFQATT, CDR2 SNEGSKA (reference sequence). CDR3 length: 13 residues. V lost 3 bases, J lost 5 bases, and 2 bases stayed unmatched. The CDR3 nucleotides read TGCAGTGCTAGTGAGCGGGGGGGAGATACGCAGTATTTT. It is translated as CSASERGGDTQYF.

The V call is TRBV9, the J call TRBJ1-2; 9 bases map to TRBD1. Germline trimming cut 4 bases from V and 7 bases from J; bases unmatched to any gene: 11. This CDR3 has 15 amino acids. Germline V lookup: CDR1 SGDLS, CDR2 YYNGEE. This CDR3 is CASSSSTGGPRGYTF. The CDR3 nucleotides are TGTGCCAGCAGCTCAAGCACAGGGGGCCCTCGTGGCTACACCTTC.

This CDR3 reads CASSSQGFDYGYTF. CDR3 DNA sequence: TGTGCCAGCAGCTCGCAGGGATTTGACTATGGCTACACCTTC. The chain has TRBV11-2 and TRBJ1-2, with a tentative D call TRBD1 (5 bases). This CDR3 region has 14 residues. V was pared by 4 bases and J by 3 bases, with 12 bases between. Germline V gene sequence: CDR1 SGHAT, CDR2 FQNNGV.

The chain couples TRBV12-3 or TRBV12-4 to TRBJ1-2; D unclear. V lost 6 bases, J lost 2 bases, and 10 bases lay in between. This CDR3 is 13 amino acids long. The CDR3 region has the DNA TGTGCCAGCAGAACTACGGGGAACTATGGCTACACCTTC. It is translated as CASRTTGNYGYTF.

V is TRBV4-1 and J is TRBJ2-7; maybe TRBD1 (6 bases). The CDR3 extends over 15 amino acids. With 2 bases removed from V and 6 bases from J, the gap between germline ends came to 17 bases. Germline loops: CDR1 MGHRA, CDR2 YSYEKL. The CDR3 spells CASSQTGSSYFEQYF. The CDR3 bases are TGCGCCAGCAGCCAAACAGGGAGTTCCTACTTCGAGCAGTACTTC.

This sequence joins TRBV7-9 and TRBJ1-3; no clear D. Germline lookup yields CDR1 SEHNR and CDR2 FQNEAQ (reference sequence). The CDR3 spans 12 residues. The V end was cut by 3 bases, the J end by 4 bases, with 4 bases between. The CDR3 region is CASSFRGNTIYF. CDR3 nucleotide sequence: TGTGCCAGCAGCTTTCGGGGAAACACCATATATTTT.

The chain links TRBV19 to TRBJ1-6; D is unresolved. V dropped 6 bases and J dropped 3 bases, with 9 bases sitting between them. Germline V lookup: CDR1 LNHDA, CDR2 SQIVND (reference sequence). The CDR3 has 14 residues. CDR3 DNA: TGTGCCAGTAGCCCGCGGGGCTATAATTCACCCCTCCACTTT. This translates into CASSPRGYNSPLHF.

The rearrangement joins TRBV2 to TRBJ2-7; a possible D gene is TRBD1 (6 bases). This CDR3 is 14 amino acids long. The V gene lost 7 bases and the J gene lost 7 bases, with 20 bases spanning the gap. Germline CDR1 is SNHLY and CDR2 is FYNNEI. The CDR3 loop is CASTPRTATWEQYF. The CDR3 nucleotides are TGTGCCAGCACCCCCCGGACAGCGACATGGGAGCAGTACTTC. Together with reference TRBV2 and TRBJ2-7, the CDR3 gives the full variable domain: EPEVTQTPSHQVTQMGQEVILRCVPISNHLYFYWYRQILGQKVEFLVSFYNNEISEKSEIFDDQFSVERPDGSNFTLKIRSTKLEDSAMYFCASTPRTATWEQYFGPGTRLTVT.